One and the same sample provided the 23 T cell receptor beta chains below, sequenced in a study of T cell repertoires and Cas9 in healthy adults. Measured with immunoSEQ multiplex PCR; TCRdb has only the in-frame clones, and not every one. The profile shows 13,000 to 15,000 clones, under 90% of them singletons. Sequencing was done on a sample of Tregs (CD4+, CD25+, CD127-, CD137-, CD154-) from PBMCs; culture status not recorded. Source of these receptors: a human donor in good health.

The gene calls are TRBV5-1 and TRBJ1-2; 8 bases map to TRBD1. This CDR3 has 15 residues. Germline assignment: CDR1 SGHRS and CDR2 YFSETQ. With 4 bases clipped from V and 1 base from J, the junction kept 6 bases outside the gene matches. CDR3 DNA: TGCGCCAGCAGCCCTTCGACAGGGGATAACTATGGCTACACCTTC. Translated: CASSPSTGDNYGYTF.

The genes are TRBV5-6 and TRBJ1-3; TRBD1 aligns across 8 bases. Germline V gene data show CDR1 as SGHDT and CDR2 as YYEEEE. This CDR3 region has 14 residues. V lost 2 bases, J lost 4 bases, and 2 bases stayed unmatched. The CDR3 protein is CASSFDRGGNTIYF. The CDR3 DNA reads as TGTGCCAGCAGCTTCGACAGGGGCGGAAACACCATATATTTT.

The CDR3 is CASSLIIGQGGNSYEQYF. CDR3 DNA: TGTGCCAGCAGCTTAATTATAGGACAGGGGGGAAACTCCTACGAGCAGTACTTC. The chain is built from TRBV7-9 and TRBJ2-7, with TRBD1 matching over 10 bases. The CDR3 totals 18 residues. The V and J ends lost 2 bases and 0 bases, in that order; junction bases with no gene match: 10. Germline loops: CDR1 SEHNR, CDR2 FQNEAQ (reference sequence).

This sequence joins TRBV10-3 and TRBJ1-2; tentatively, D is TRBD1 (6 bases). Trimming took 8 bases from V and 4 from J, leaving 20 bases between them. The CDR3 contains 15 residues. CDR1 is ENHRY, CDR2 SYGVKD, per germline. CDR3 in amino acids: CAIPNLDSPTYGYTF. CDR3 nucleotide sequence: TGTGCCATCCCCAACTTGGACAGCCCAACCTATGGCTACACCTTC.

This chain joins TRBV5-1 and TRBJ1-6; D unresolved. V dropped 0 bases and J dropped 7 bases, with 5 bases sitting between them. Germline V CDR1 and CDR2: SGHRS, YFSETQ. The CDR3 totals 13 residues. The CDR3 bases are TGCGCCAGCAGCTTGGACACCAATTCACCCCTCCACTTT. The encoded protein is CASSLDTNSPLHF.

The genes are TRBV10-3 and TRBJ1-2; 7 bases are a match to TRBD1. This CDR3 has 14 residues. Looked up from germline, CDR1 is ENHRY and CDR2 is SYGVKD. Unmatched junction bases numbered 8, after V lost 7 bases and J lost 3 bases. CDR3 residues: CAINQGQNYYGYTF. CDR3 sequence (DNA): TGTGCCATCAATCAGGGACAGAACTACTATGGCTACACCTTC.

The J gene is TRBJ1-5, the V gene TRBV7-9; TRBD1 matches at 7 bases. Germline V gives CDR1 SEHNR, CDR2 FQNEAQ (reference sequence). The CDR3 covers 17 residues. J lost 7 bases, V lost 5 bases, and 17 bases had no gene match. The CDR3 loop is CASSRGLTGAIWQPQHF. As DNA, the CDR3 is TGTGCCAGCAGCCGCGGCTTAACAGGGGCTATCTGGCAGCCCCAGCATTTT. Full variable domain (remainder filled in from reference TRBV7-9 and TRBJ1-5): DTGVSQNPRHKITKRGQNVTFRCDPISEHNRLYWYRQTLGQGPEFLTYFQNEAQLEKSRLLSDRFSAERPKGSFSTLEIQRTEQGDSAMYLCASSRGLTGAIWQPQHFGDGTRLSIL.

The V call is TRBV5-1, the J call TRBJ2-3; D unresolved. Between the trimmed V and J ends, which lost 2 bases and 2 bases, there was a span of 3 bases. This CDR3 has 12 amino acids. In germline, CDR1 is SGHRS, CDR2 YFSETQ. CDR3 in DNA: TGCGCCAGCAGCTTCTCCACAGATACGCAGTATTTT. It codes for CASSFSTDTQYF. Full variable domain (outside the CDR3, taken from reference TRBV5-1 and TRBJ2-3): KAGVTQTPRYLIKTRGQQVTLSCSPISGHRSVSWYQQTPGQGLQFLFEYFSETQRNKGNFPGRFSGRQFSNSRSEMNVSTLELGDSALYLCASSFSTDTQYFGPGTRLTVL.

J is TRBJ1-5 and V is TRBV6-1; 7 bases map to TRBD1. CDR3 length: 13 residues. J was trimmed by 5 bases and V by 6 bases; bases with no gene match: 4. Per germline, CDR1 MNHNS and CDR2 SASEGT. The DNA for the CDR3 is TGTGCCAGCAGCCAAGACAGGGATCAGCCCCAGCATTTT. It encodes CASSQDRDQPQHF.

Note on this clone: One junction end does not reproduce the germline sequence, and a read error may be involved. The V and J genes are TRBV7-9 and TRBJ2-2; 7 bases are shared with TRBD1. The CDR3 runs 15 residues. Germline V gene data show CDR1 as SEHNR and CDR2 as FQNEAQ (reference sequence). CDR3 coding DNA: TGTGCCAGCAGCTTAGAGACAGGGAACGCCGGGGAGCTGTTTTTT. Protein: CASSLETGNAGELFF.

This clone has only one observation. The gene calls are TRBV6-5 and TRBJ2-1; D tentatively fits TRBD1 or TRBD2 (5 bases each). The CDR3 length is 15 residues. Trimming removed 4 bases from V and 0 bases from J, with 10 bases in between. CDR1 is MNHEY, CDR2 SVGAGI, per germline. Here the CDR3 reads CASSLEGSSYNEQFF. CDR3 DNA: TGTGCCAGCAGTTTAGAGGGGAGCTCCTACAATGAGCAGTTCTTC.

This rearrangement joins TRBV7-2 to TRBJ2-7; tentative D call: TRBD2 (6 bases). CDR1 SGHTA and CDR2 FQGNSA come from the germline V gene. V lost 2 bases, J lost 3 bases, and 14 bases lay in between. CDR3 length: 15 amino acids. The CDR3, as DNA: TGTGCCAGCAGCTTATGGGGAGGCCAATTCTACGAGCAGTACTTC. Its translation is CASSLWGGQFYEQYF.

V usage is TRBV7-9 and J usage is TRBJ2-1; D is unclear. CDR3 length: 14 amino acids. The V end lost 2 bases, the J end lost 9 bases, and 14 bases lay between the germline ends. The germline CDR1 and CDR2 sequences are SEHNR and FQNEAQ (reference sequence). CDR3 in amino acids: CASSLLAASSEQFF. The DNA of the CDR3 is TGTGCCAGCAGCTTACTGGCAGCTAGTAGTGAGCAGTTCTTC. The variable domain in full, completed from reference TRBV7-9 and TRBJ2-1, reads DTGVSQNPRHKITKRGQNVTFRCDPISEHNRLYWYRQTLGQGPEFLTYFQNEAQLEKSRLLSDRFSAERPKGSFSTLEIQRTEQGDSAMYLCASSLLAASSEQFFGPGTRLTVL.

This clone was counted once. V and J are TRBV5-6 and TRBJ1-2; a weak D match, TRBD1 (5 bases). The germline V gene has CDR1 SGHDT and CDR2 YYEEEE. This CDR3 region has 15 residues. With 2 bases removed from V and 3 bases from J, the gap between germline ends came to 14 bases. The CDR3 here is CASSLDTGFDYGYTF. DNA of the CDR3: TGTGCCAGCAGCTTAGATACAGGCTTTGACTATGGCTACACCTTC.

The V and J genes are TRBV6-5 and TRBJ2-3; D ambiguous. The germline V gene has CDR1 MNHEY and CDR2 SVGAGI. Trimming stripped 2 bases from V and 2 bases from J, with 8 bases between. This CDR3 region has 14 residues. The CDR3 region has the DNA TGTGCCAGCAGTTACGGGCCGGACACAGATACGCAGTATTTT. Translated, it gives CASSYGPDTDTQYF.

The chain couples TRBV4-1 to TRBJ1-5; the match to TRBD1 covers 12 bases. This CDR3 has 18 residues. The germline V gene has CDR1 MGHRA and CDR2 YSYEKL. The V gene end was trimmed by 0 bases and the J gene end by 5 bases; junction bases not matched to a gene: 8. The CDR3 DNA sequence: TGCGCCAGCAGCCAAGATGGGATGGGACAGGGGGCCCATCAGCCCCAGCATTTT. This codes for CASSQDGMGQGAHQPQHF.

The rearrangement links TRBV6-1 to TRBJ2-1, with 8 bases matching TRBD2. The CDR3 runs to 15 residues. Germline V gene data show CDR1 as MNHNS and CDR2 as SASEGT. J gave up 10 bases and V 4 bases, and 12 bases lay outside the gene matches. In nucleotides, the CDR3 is TGTGCCAGCAGTGGGTATGGAGCGGGGGCGTACGAGCAGTTCTTC. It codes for CASSGYGAGAYEQFF.

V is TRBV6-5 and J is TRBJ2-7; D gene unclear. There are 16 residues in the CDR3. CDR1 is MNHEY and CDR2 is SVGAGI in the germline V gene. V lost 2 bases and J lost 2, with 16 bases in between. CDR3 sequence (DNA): TGTGCCAGCAGTTACGAGCGCATGACCCCTACCTACGAGCAGTACTTC. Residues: CASSYERMTPTYEQYF.

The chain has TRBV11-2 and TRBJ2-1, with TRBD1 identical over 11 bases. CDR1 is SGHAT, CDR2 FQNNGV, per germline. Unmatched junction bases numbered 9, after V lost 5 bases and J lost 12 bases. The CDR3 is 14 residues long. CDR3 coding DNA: TGTGCCAGCAGCCCGGGACAGGGGGTCCGACGGCAGTTCTTC. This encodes CASSPGQGVRRQFF.

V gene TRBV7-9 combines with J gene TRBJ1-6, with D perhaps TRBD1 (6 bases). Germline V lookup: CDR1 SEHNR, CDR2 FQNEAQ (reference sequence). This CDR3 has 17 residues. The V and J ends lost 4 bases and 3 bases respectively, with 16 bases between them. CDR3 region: CASSSLGGDLYNSPLHF. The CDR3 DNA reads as TGTGCCAGCAGCTCCTTAGGGGGGGACCTCTATAATTCACCCCTCCACTTT.

The CDR3 coding sequence is TGTGCCAGCAGCCCCACCCTGGACCTGGAGGGCTACACCTTC. It codes for CASSPTLDLEGYTF. The chain links TRBV28 to TRBJ1-2; D unresolved. CDR1 is MDHEN and CDR2 is SYDVKM in the germline V gene. Trimming left V 6 bases short and J 8 bases short, with 19 bases between. This CDR3 region has 14 residues.

In DNA, the CDR3 is TGTGCCAGCAGCGTAGCAGCGGGATTCGGGGGGACTGGGGCCAACGTCCTGACTTTC. As protein: CASSVAAGFGGTGANVLTF. The V call is TRBV9, the J call TRBJ2-6; 7 positions match TRBD2. V lost 0 bases to trimming and J lost 2 bases; unmatched junction nucleotides: 11. This CDR3 spans 19 amino acids. Germline values: CDR1 SGDLS, CDR2 YYNGEE.

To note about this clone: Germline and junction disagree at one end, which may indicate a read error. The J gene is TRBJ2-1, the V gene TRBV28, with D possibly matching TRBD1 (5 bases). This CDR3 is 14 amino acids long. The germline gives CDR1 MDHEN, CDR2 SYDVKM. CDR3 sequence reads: CVSSFYRRSNEQFF. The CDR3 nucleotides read TGTGTCAGCAGTTTTTACAGGAGAAGCAATGAGCAGTTCTTC.